These T cell receptor beta chains were read from a single sample in a study of T cells in Graves' hyperthyroidism and ophthalmopathy. TCRdb re-called the multiplex PCR reads through MiXCR, storing one row per CDR3 protein. The data contain about 350,000 distinct CDR3 sequences, approximately 14% of them singletons. Sequenced sample: blood. All receptors come from a woman younger than 45 with Graves' hyperthyroidism. Each CDR3 is given with its conserved first and last residue. The order of the fields is V gene, clone size, J gene, D gene, CDR3 DNA, CDR3 protein. The D gene is left open where the match is weak. The size field is filled for only some rows; it gives once, few, many or a size class.

TRBV20-1	many	TRBJ2-1	TRBD2	TGCAGTGGCGGACTAGCGGGCTACAATGAGCAGTTCTTC	CSGGLAGYNEQFF
TRBV15	many	TRBJ2-5	.	TGTGCCACCAGCAGGTTTACGGGGGCTCGAGAGACCCAGTACTTC	CATSRFTGARETQYF
TRBV30	.	TRBJ2-3	TRBD2	TGTGCCTGGAGTGTGGGAGGGTTGGATACGCAGTATTTT	CAWSVGGLDTQYF
TRBV6-2/TRBV6-3	many	TRBJ1-1	.	TGTGCCAGCAGTACAGGAATTTACACTGAAGCTTTCTTT	CASSTGIYTEAFF
TRBV5-1	.	TRBJ1-6	.	TGCGCCAGCAGCTTGGCCGCAGGGGCCGATAATTCACCCCTCCACTTT	CASSLAAGADNSPLHF
TRBV7-2	.	TRBJ2-3	.	TGTGCCAGCAGCCGAGGGGTAGTATCGGATACGCAGTATTTT	CASSRGVVSDTQYF
TRBV7-9	many	TRBJ1-2	TRBD1	TGTGCCAGCAGCCACTCCGGGACAGGGGGCATGGGCTACACCTTC	CASSHSGTGGMGYTF
TRBV7-2	few	TRBJ1-4	.	TGTGCCAGCAGCGAGGTTTTCGCCGGCGGAGGGAAAAAACTGTTTTTT	CASSEVFAGGGKKLFF
TRBV28	many	TRBJ2-7	TRBD2	TGTGCCAGCAGTAGGACTAGCGGGAACTACGAGCAGTACTTC	CASSRTSGNYEQYF
TRBV20-1	.	TRBJ2-5	.	TGCAGTGCTAGACATAGCCGCTACATAGAGACCCAGTACTTC	CSARHSRYIETQYF
TRBV11-2	many	TRBJ2-7	.	TGTGCCAGCAGCTTTTGGGACTCCTACGAGCAGTACTTC	CASSFWDSYEQYF
TRBV20-1	.	TRBJ1-1	.	TGCAGAACCGCGGAGGTTGAAGCTTTCTTT	CRTAEVEAFF
TRBV28	many	TRBJ1-4	.	TGTGCCAGCCTCAGGAACGGCGAAAAACTGTTTTTT	CASLRNGEKLFF